This TCR beta chain was found in a study of cytotoxic CD8 clonotypes in ibrutinib-treated CLL (dated by TCRdb to the early 2020s). Context from the whole study: In this cohort, more than 14 patients were treatment-naive and approximately 10 were relapsed/refractory, while 17 to 18 had unmutated IGHV. Partial responses were observed in approximately 24 patients and complete responses in 2; after a median follow-up of around 68 months, remission was maintained in 15 or so patients and progression was observed in approximately 12. Response samples were taken after a median of roughly 12 months on treatment, ranging from 6 to 36 months. An average of approximately 260,000 productive templates and 80,000 to 95,000 productive rearrangements was obtained per sample. Of the 86 participants in the trial, roughly 25 had longitudinal samples available. Cryopreserved peripheral blood mononuclear cells were obtained before treatment, at response, and at either sustained remission or disease progression. Patients were still on ibrutinib when every remission and progressive disease sample was collected. What the research found in general, with its limitations: Baseline clonality exceeded that of age-matched healthy donors and correlated strongly with circulating CD8+ T-cell counts. Clonality increased at ibrutinib response, stayed stable in sustained remission, and fell back toward baseline at progression. Public clonotypes were rare and either shrank or stayed stable during treatment, and the rise in clonality at ibrutinib response reflected expansion of private clonotypes. Sustained-remission and progressing patients did not have matched sampling times, and lymph node repertoires were not examined.

Sample time point, as interpreted from the label and publication: roughly 23 months on ibrutinib. For TCR beta library preparation, about 2 micrograms of genomic DNA was extracted from cryopreserved PBMCs. Longitudinal blood samples from CLL patients receiving ibrutinib monotherapy were subjected to high-throughput TCR beta sequencing. The patients took part in an open-label, single-center phase 2 trial of ibrutinib monotherapy. Taken from the germline V gene, the CDR1 and CDR2 loops are SGHAT and FQNNGV. At the junction V is shortened by 1 base and J by 9 bases, with 1 base in between. The CDR3 goes from the cysteine to the phenylalanine over 10 residues. The kept DNA is CDR3 alone, 30 bases in frame from the first base. A MiSeq instrument was used for deep resolution sequencing, which targeted depths ranging from 1 in 1 million up to 1 in 200,000 T cells, with coverage averaging 10x for each clonotype. The immunoSEQ hsTCRB Kit was used to generate TCR beta libraries. Per the original workflow: ImmunoSEQ Data Assistant and ImmunoSEQ Analyzer were used for data analysis, and V, D and J genes were assigned according to IMGT definitions. Clonality, which ranges from 0 to 1, was calculated by subtracting the normalized Shannon entropy of productive rearrangement frequencies from one. Public clonotype analysis was restricted to overrepresented clonotypes comprising at least 0.05% of each patient's repertoire. About a dozen age-matched healthy donor repertoires from immuneACCESS served as clonality controls. Entries here come from immuneACCESS through TCRdb and include only in-frame sequences with V and J called. Some clones fail to appear in such tables; in the studies checked, an unresolved V gene covers under half of the shortfall, and the cause of the remainder is unknown. For V, J and clone size, that table is used; D and trimming come from the DNA. Recorded for this sample are about 60,000 clones; roughly three fifths of them occurred a single time. The ten largest account for approximately 20% of the sample.

Details on this clone: What antigen it recognizes has not been identified. Qualities for individual bases were not recorded, and no much larger clone is one base off.

Sample: PBMCs, taken after 24 months of ibrutinib treatment. This chain joins TRBV11-2 to TRBJ1-3, with no confident D gene call. The source is a human donor with chronic lymphocytic leukemia. The sequenced DNA: TGTGCCAGCAGCTTAGGCACCATATATTTT. Its coded protein is CASSLGTIYF.